The 5 T cell receptor beta chains given below trace back to one sample, sequenced in a study of T cell responses to AZD1222 COVID-19 vaccine. Profiling relied on immunoSEQ multiplex PCR, and the TCRdb table lists in-frame clones only, not all of them. The table includes almost 70,000 clones, 75% to 85% detected once. Here the sequenced sample was peripheral blood, taken 28 days after the second AZD1222 dose. These receptors were taken from an adult who received the AZD1222 COVID-19 vaccine.

This clone was observed a handful of times. The chain couples TRBV12-5 to TRBJ2-5; possible D gene TRBD2, 5 bases. Looked up from germline, CDR1 is LGHNT and CDR2 is FRNRAP. This CDR3 is 16 amino acids long. The ends were cut back, 3 bases at V and 1 base at J, with 15 bases in the middle. CDR3 sequence: CASGLATGNLQETQYF. The CDR3 nucleotides are TGTGCTAGTGGTTTAGCAACCGGGAATCTCCAAGAGACCCAGTACTTC.

The J gene is TRBJ1-5, the V gene TRBV27, with 9 bases matching TRBD1. The CDR3 is 16 residues long. Germline-derived CDR1 and CDR2 are MNHEY and SMNVEV (reference sequence). Trimming removed 2 bases from V and 3 bases from J; junction bases left unmatched: 5. The CDR3 sequence: CASSLIGQGNNQPQHF. CDR3 sequence (DNA): TGTGCCAGCAGTTTAATAGGACAGGGGAACAATCAGCCCCAGCATTTT.

This clone was detected once. The chain employs TRBV18 and TRBJ1-4; D is possibly TRBD1 (5 bases). V lost 10 bases and J 6 bases, leaving 15 bases between the germline ends. This CDR3 has 13 amino acids. Germline V gene lookup returns CDR1 KGHSH and CDR2 LQKENI. CDR3: CATRPGVDEKLFF. CDR3 DNA sequence: TGTGCCACTCGACCGGGGGTAGATGAAAAACTGTTTTTT.

The chain employs TRBV27 and TRBJ2-6, with a possible D match to TRBD1 (5 bases). This CDR3 region has 15 residues. V lost 2 bases and J 2 bases, leaving 7 bases between the germline ends. Germline V lookup: CDR1 MNHEY, CDR2 SMNVEV (reference sequence). CDR3 sequence: CASSLVRAGANVLTF. CDR3 coding DNA: TGTGCCAGCAGTTTAGTCAGGGCTGGGGCCAACGTCCTGACTTTC.

The chain has TRBV19 and TRBJ2-1; 11 nucleotides line up with TRBD1. From germline, CDR1 is LNHDA and CDR2 SQIVND (reference sequence). This CDR3 is 15 amino acids long. Germline trimming cut 1 base from V and 7 bases from J; bases unmatched to any gene: 3. This CDR3 is CASSIVGTGGNEQFF. CDR3 DNA: TGTGCCAGTAGTATAGTCGGGACAGGGGGGAATGAGCAGTTCTTC.